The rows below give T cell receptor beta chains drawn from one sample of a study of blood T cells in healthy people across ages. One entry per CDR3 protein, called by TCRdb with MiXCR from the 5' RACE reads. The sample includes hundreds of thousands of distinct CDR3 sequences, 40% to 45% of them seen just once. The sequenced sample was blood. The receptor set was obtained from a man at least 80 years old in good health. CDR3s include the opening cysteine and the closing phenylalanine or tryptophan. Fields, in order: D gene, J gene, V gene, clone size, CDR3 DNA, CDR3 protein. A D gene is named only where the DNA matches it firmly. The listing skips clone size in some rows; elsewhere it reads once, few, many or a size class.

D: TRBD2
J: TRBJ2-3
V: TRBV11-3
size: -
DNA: TGTGCCAGCAGCACCAGGACTAGCGGGGGGGCTGCAGATACGCAGTATTTT
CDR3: CASSTRTSGGAADTQYF

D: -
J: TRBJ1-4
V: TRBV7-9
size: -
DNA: TGTGCCAGCAGCTTAGTACTCGGGGAGAATGAAAAACTGTTTTTT
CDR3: CASSLVLGENEKLFF

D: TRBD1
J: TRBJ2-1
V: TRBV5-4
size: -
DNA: TGTGCCAGCAGCTCCAGGACAGGCTACTCCTACGAGCAGTTCTTC
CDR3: CASSSRTGYSYEQFF

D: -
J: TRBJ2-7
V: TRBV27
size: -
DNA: TGTGCCAGCCGTCGGACCGGGGGGCGGCAATTCGAGCAGTACTTC
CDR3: CASRRTGGRQFEQYF

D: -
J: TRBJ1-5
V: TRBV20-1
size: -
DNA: TGCAGTGCCTCGATATCGAATCAGCCCCAGCATTTT
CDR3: CSASISNQPQHF

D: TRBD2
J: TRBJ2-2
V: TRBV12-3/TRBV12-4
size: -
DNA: TGTGCCAGCAGTACGAATAGCGGGAAGAACACCGGGGAGCTGTTTTTT
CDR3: CASSTNSGKNTGELFF

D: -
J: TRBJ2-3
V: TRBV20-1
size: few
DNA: TGCAGTGCTGACTTCACAGATACGCAGTATTTT
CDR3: CSADFTDTQYF

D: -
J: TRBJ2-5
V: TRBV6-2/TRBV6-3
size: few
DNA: TGTGCCAGCAGTTATGGAGGGGGCAGAACCCAAGAGACCCAGTACTTC
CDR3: CASSYGGGRTQETQYF

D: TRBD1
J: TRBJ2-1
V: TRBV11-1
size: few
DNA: TGTGCCAGCAGTTCCCATCCGGGACAGGGGGCCTTGAATGAGCAGTTCTTC
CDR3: CASSSHPGQGALNEQFF

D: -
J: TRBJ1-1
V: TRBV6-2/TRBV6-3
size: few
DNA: TGTGCCAGCAGTTACTCGACCGGGGCTCTCTCGAACGAAGCTTTCTTT
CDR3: CASSYSTGALSNEAFF

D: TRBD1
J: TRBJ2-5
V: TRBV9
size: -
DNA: TGTGCCAGCAGCGCGGGGACAGGGGAGACCCAGTACTTC
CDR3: CASSAGTGETQYF

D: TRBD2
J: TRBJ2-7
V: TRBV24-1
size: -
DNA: TGTGCCACCAGTGAGGCGGGAGGGGCCTACAATGAGCAGTACTTC
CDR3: CATSEAGGAYNEQYF

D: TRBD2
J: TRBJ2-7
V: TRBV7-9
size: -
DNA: TGTGCCAGCAGCTCCGAACCGACTAGCGGGACCTGCGAGCAGTACTTC
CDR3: CASSSEPTSGTCEQYF

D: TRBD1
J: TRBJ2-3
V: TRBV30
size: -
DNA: TGTGCCTGGGAAGGGGGCCCAGATACGCAGTATTTT
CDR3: CAWEGGPDTQYF

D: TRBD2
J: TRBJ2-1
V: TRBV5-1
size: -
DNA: TGCGCCAGCAGCCTCCTAAGCGGGAGCTCCTACAATGAGCAGTTCTTC
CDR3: CASSLLSGSSYNEQFF

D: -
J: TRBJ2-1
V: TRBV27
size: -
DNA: TGTGCCAGCAGTTTATTTCCCCCCCCGACCGGTGGCGAGCAGTTCTTC
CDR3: CASSLFPPPTGGEQFF

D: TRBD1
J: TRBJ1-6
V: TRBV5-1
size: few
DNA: TGCGCCAGCAGCTTCGACAGGGGAGATATTAGTTCACCCCTCCACTTT
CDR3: CASSFDRGDISSPLHF

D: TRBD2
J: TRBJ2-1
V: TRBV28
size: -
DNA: TGTGCCACGGGACTAGCGGGAGGTAGCTCCTACAATGAACAGTTCTTC
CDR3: CATGLAGGSSYNEQFF

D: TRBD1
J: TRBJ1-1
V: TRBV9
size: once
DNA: TGTGCCAGCAGCCCCTCGGACAGGAACACTCAAGCTTTCTTT
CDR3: CASSPSDRNTQAFF

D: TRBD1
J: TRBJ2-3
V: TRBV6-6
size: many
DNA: TGTGCCAGCACCCCGGACAGGGTTTTTCTCACAGATACGCAGTATTTT
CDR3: CASTPDRVFLTDTQYF

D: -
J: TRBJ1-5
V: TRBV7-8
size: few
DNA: TGTGCCAGCAGCTCGTCCGGGACACCTAATCAGCCCCAGCATTTT
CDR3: CASSSSGTPNQPQHF

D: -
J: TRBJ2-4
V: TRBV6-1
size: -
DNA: TGTGCCAGCAGTGAGAGGACGGGAAACATTCAGTACTTC
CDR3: CASSERTGNIQYF

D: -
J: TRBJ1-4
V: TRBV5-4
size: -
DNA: TGTGCCAGCAGCTTGGGACAGGAGGCGCCTGAAAAACTGTTTTTT
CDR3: CASSLGQEAPEKLFF

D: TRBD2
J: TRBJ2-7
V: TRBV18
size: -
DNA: TGTGCCAGCTCACAAGGACTAGTCTCCTACGAGCAGTACTTC
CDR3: CASSQGLVSYEQYF

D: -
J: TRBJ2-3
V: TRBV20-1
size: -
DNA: TGCAGTGCACCGGGACCCGGGTCTGATACGCAGTATTTT
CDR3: CSAPGPGSDTQYF

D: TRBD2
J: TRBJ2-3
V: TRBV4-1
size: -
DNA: TGCGCCAACAGCCAAGTCAGCGGGGGCCCCTTGGGACTAGCGGGGGGCACAGATACGCAGTATTTT
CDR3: CANSQVSGGPLGLAGGTDTQYF

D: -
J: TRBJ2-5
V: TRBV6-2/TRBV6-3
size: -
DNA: TGTGCCAGCAGTTACGGACATCCCCAAGAGACCCAGTACTTC
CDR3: CASSYGHPQETQYF

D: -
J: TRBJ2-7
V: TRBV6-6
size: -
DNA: TGTGCCAGCAGTTCCAGCCTTACAGGGATCCCCTACGAGCAGTACTTC
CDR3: CASSSSLTGIPYEQYF

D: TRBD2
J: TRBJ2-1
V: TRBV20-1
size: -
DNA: TGCAGTGCCCCCGGGTCTAGCGGGAACTACAATGAGCAGTTCTTC
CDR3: CSAPGSSGNYNEQFF

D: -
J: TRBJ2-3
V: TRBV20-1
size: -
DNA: TGCAGTGCCGAAAAGGGAGGGGGAGCCACAGATACGCAGTATTTT
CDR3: CSAEKGGGATDTQYF

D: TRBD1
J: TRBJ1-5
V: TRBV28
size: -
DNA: TGTGCCAGCAGTGTAGACAGGGTTCAGCCCCAGCATTTT
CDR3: CASSVDRVQPQHF

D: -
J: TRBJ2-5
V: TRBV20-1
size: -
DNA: TGCAGTGCTAATCCAGACAGGATCGGCGACAATGAGCAGTACTTC
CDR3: CSANPDRIGDNEQYF

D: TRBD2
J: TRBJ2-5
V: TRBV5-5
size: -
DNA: TGTGCCAGCAGCGGAAGTAGCGGGGGGAACCAAGAGACCCAGTACTTC
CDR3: CASSGSSGGNQETQYF

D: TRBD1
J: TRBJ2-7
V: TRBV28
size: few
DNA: TGTGCCAGCACCTTGGGGGACAGGAGAACATACGAGCAGTACTTC
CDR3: CASTLGDRRTYEQYF

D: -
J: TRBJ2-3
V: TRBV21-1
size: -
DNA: TGTGCCAGCTTTAAAAAAGAGGAACTAAGCACAGATACGCAGTATTTT
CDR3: CASFKKEELSTDTQYF

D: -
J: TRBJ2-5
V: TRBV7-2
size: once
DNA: TGTGCCAGCAGCCCGGGTAGTAGGTGGGGCTACCAAGAGACCCAGTACTTC
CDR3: CASSPGSRWGYQETQYF

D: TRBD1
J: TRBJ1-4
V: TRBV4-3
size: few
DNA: TGCGCCAGCAGCCAAGATCGGGGGACAGGAGCCCCTAATGAAAAACTGTTTTTT
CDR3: CASSQDRGTGAPNEKLFF

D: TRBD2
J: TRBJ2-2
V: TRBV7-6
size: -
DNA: TGTGCCACCGCCCTCGGGATCGGGGGGTCGGGGCCCGGGGAGCTGTTTTTT
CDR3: CATALGIGGSGPGELFF

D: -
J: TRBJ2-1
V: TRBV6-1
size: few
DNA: TGTGCCAGCAGTGTCCAGGGGTTCTACAATGAGCAGTTCTTC
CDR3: CASSVQGFYNEQFF

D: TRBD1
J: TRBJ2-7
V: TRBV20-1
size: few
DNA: TGCAGTGCTAGCCGAACGGGACAGCTCTACGAGCAGTACTTC
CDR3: CSASRTGQLYEQYF

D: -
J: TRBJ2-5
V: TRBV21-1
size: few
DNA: TGTGCCAGCAGCAAAGCGCGACGGGAGCGCGGGCAGTACTTC
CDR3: CASSKARRERGQYF

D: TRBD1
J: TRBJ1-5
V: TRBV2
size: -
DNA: TGTGCCAGCAGGAAGGGGACAGGGGCCAATCAGCCCCAGCATTTT
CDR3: CASRKGTGANQPQHF

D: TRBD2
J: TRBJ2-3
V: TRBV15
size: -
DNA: TGTGCCACCAGCAGAGGACTAGCGGGAACCACTAGCACAGATACGCAGTATTTT
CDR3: CATSRGLAGTTSTDTQYF

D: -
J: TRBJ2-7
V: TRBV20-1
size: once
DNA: TGCAGCGCTCTTCCGGGACACGGGGCGTACGAGCAGTACTTC
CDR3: CSALPGHGAYEQYF

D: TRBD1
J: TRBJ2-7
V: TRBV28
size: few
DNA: TGTGCCAGCAGGCGGACAGGCCGTACCGACGAGCAGTACTTC
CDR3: CASRRTGRTDEQYF

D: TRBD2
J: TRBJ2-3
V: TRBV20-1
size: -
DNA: TGCAGTGCTACAACAGGACTAGCGGGGGGGTTTGGTACAGATACGCAGTATTTT
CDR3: CSATTGLAGGFGTDTQYF

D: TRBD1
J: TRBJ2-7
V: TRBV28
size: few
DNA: TGTGCCAGCAGGTTAAGACAGGGCCCCCCGTACTTC
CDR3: CASRLRQGPPYF

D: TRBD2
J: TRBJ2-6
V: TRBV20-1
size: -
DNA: TGCAGTGCTAGAGATCGTCTTAGCGGGAGTAGGTTTGGGGCCAACGTCCTGACTTTC
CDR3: CSARDRLSGSRFGANVLTF

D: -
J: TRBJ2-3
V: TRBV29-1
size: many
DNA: TGCAGCGTTGAAGCCCCTGGAGATACGCAGTATTTT
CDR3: CSVEAPGDTQYF

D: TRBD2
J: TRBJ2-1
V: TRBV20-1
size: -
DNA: TGCAGTGCTAGAGATCGGGGACTACTAAATGAGCAGTTCTTC
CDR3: CSARDRGLLNEQFF

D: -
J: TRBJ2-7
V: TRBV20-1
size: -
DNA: TGCAGTGCCACCCACCTTGCTAGCAGCTACGAGCAGTACTTC
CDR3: CSATHLASSYEQYF

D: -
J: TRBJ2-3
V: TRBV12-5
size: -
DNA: TGTGCTAGTGGCCCCTCGGGGGCTGGCACAGATACGCAGTATTTT
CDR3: CASGPSGAGTDTQYF

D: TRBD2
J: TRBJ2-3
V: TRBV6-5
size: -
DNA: TGTGCCAGCAGTTACTCGACTAGCGGGAGCGCTACGCAGTATTTT
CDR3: CASSYSTSGSATQYF

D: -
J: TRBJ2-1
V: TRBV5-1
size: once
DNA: TGCGCCAGCAGCTTGGAAGGGGGAAGCAAGTTCTTC
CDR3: CASSLEGGSKFF

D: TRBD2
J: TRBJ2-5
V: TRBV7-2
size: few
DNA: TGTGCCAGCAGCTTAGACACTAGCGGGGAGACCCAGTACTTC
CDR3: CASSLDTSGETQYF